The TCR beta chain described here comes from a study of cytomegalovirus exposure and HLA in healthy donors. The PCR was carried out with 60 Vbeta primers and 13 Jbeta primers. Sequenced by immunoSEQ multiplex PCR; TCRdb stores in-frame clones only, minus some. The sample records under 150,000 clones, 80% to 90% being singletons. Broader study findings: The study dropped some indistinguishable V segments, TRBV6-2 and TRBV6-3 among them.

The V and J ends lost 6 bases and 0 bases respectively, with 9 bases between them. In germline, CDR1 is SQVTM, CDR2 ANQGSEA. The CDR3 extends over 12 amino acids. Regarding this clone: Its antigen remains unidentified.

The source material was PBMCs. This receptor was obtained from a man aged 45-60 years in good health and CMV-seronegative. The V gene is TRBV29-1, the J gene TRBJ2-7, with D possibly matching TRBD2 (5 bases). This CDR3 reads CSVEDFSYEQYF. The CDR3 bases are TGCAGCGTAGAGGACTTCTCCTACGAGCAGTACTTC.